Listed below are T cell receptor beta chains from one sample, sequenced in a study of blood T cell repertoires in COVID-19. The table came from immunoSEQ multiplex PCR; TCRdb's copy has only in-frame clones and leaves some out. The sample carries about 190,000 clones, under 90% recorded once. Sequenced material: peripheral blood. The origin of the receptors is a man aged 40-49 years with acute or convalescent COVID-19. Both conserved end residues are part of each CDR3. A D gene is named only where the DNA matches it firmly. Expanded clones get a size class; other rows say once, few or many, or leave the size out.

v_gene: TRBV18
j_gene: TRBJ2-1
d_gene: -
abundance: -
CDR3aa: CASSPQGRSSYNEQFF
CDR3nt: TGTGCCAGCTCACCACAGGGGCGGAGCTCCTACAATGAGCAGTTCTTC

v_gene: TRBV2
j_gene: TRBJ2-3
d_gene: TRBD2
abundance: -
CDR3aa: CASRSSGVSDTQYF
CDR3nt: TGTGCCAGCAGGAGTAGCGGGGTGTCAGATACGCAGTATTTT

v_gene: TRBV10-1
j_gene: TRBJ2-3
d_gene: -
abundance: -
CDR3aa: CASSEAVPDTQYF
CDR3nt: TGCGCCAGCAGTGAAGCGGTCCCAGATACGCAGTATTTT

v_gene: TRBV13
j_gene: TRBJ2-3
d_gene: TRBD1
abundance: -
CDR3aa: CASSPGTGGPDTQYF
CDR3nt: TGTGCCAGCAGCCCCGGGACAGGGGGCCCAGATACGCAGTATTTT

v_gene: TRBV30
j_gene: TRBJ1-2
d_gene: TRBD1
abundance: -
CDR3aa: CAWSVSLRTGVNYGYTF
CDR3nt: TGTGCCTGGAGTGTGTCTCTCAGGACAGGAGTTAACTATGGCTACACCTTC

v_gene: TRBV5-6
j_gene: TRBJ2-7
d_gene: -
abundance: -
CDR3aa: CASSAGASYEQYF
CDR3nt: TGTGCCAGCAGCGCAGGGGCCTCCTACGAGCAGTACTTC

v_gene: TRBV9
j_gene: TRBJ2-2
d_gene: -
abundance: once
CDR3aa: CASSVAAGAGELFF
CDR3nt: TGTGCCAGCAGCGTAGCAGCAGGGGCCGGGGAGCTGTTTTTT

v_gene: TRBV6-5
j_gene: TRBJ1-1
d_gene: -
abundance: few
CDR3aa: CASSYSRLFEAFF
CDR3nt: TGTGCCAGCAGTTACTCCCGACTATTTGAAGCTTTCTTT

v_gene: TRBV7-2
j_gene: TRBJ2-1
d_gene: TRBD1
abundance: -
CDR3aa: CQTGEFFNEQFF
CDR3nt: TGCCAGACAGGGGAGTTTTTTAATGAGCAGTTCTTC

v_gene: TRBV6-5
j_gene: TRBJ2-3
d_gene: -
abundance: -
CDR3aa: CASSYPGDTQYF
CDR3nt: TGTGCCAGCAGTTACCCAGGGGATACGCAGTATTTT